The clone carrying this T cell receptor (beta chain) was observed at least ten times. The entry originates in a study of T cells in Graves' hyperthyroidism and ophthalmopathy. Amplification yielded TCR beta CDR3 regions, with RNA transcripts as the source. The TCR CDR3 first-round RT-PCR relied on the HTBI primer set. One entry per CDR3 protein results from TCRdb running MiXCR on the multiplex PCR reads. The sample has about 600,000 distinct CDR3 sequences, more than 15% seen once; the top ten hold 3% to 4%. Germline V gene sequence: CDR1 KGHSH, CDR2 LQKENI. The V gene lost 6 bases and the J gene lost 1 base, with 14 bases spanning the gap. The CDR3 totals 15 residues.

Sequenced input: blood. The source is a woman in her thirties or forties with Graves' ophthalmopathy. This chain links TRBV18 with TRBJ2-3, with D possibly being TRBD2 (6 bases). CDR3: CASSLTSPGTDTQYF. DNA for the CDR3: TGTGCCAGCTCGCTGACTAGTCCAGGCACAGATACGCAGTATTTT.